A single sample gave rise to the 18 T cell receptor beta chains below, sequenced in a study of T cells expressing NK-cell markers. Using the 5' RACE reads, TCRdb records one entry per CDR3 protein without DNA. This repertoire includes more than 400,000 distinct CDR3 sequences. The sample taken for sequencing was blood T cells: a sorted CD56 or NKG2C T cell subset, CD4+ or CD8+ T cells, or bulk PBMC T cells (not recorded which). These receptors were collected from a woman between 18 and 69 years old in good health.

V is TRBV7-2 and J is TRBJ2-4; TCRdb reports TRBD1, a call that lacks DNA to check it against. The germline gives CDR1 SGHTA, CDR2 FQGNSA. The CDR3 runs 14 residues. The CDR3 region is CASSPGQGFNIQYF.

The gene calls are TRBV7-8 and TRBJ1-1; TCRdb's D call, TRBD1, is unchecked because there is no DNA. CDR3 length: 13 amino acids. Per germline, CDR1 SGHVS and CDR2 FQNEAQ. The CDR3 spells CASSLAGAVEAFF.

This rearrangement joins TRBV28 to TRBJ2-7. The CDR3 covers 12 residues. CDR1 MDHEN and CDR2 SYDVKM come from the germline V gene. The CDR3 sequence: CASSPGIYEQYF.

The chain links TRBV12-3 or TRBV12-4 to TRBJ2-5; TCRdb reports TRBD1, a call that lacks DNA to check it against. The CDR3 contains 14 residues. The CDR3 loop is CASSFAPAQETQYF.

The chain couples TRBV20-1 to TRBJ1-2; TCRdb's D gene call, TRBD1, goes unchecked for lack of DNA. Germline lookup yields CDR1 DFQATT and CDR2 SNEGSKA (reference sequence). This CDR3 spans 15 amino acids. This chain's CDR3 is CTRRGVGAPNYGYTF.

CDR3 sequence reads: CASSFGTEETQYF. The gene calls are TRBV18 and TRBJ2-5; the TCRdb D gene call, TRBD1, has no DNA to confirm it. Germline values: CDR1 KGHSH, CDR2 LQKENI. The CDR3 covers 13 residues.

The chain has TRBV5-1 and TRBJ1-1; TCRdb names TRBD1, which stays unverified in the absence of DNA. Germline V gene lookup returns CDR1 SGHRS and CDR2 YFSETQ. This CDR3 spans 13 amino acids. This CDR3 reads CASSQVLGGEAFF.

The rearrangement uses TRBV5-8 and TRBJ1-1; TCRdb selects TRBD1, and the lack of DNA leaves this call unchecked. Germline V CDR1 and CDR2: SGHTS, YDEGEE. This CDR3 region has 17 residues. The chain's CDR3 is CASSFEQGANMNTEAFF.

V usage is TRBV6-1 and J usage is TRBJ1-1; TCRdb's assignment of TRBD1 cannot be checked, as there is no DNA. CDR1 and CDR2 from the germline V gene are MNHNS and SASEGT. The CDR3 is made up of 11 amino acids. The CDR3 is CASSANRITFF.

The rearrangement links TRBV20-1 to TRBJ1-6. The CDR3 has 12 amino acids. Looked up from germline, CDR1 is DFQATT and CDR2 is SNEGSKA (reference sequence). The CDR3 loop reads CSARDTRSPLHF.

CDR3 protein: CSGGAFPSPGETQYF. This chain connects TRBV29-1 to TRBJ2-5; TCRdb's D gene call, TRBD2, goes unchecked for lack of DNA. The CDR3 is 15 residues long. Germline-derived CDR1 and CDR2 are SQVTM and ANQGSEA.

The J gene is TRBJ2-5, the V gene TRBV5-4; TCRdb gives TRBD2 as the D gene, but with no DNA this cannot be confirmed. This CDR3 contains 15 residues. From germline, CDR1 is SGHNT and CDR2 YYREEE (reference sequence). The CDR3 loop reads CASSGDLRVQEAQYF.

The rearrangement links TRBV27 to TRBJ2-3; the TCRdb call, TRBD2, lacks DNA for checking. Germline values: CDR1 MNHEY, CDR2 SMNVEV (reference sequence). The CDR3 has 15 amino acids. CDR3 amino acids: CASSTSTPYTDTQYF.

The chain links TRBV10-3 to TRBJ2-5; without DNA, the TCRdb call of TRBD1 cannot be checked. Germline V gene lookup returns CDR1 ENHRY and CDR2 SYGVKD. This CDR3 contains 15 residues. CDR3 in amino acids: CAISEGSGPQETQYF.

This rearrangement joins TRBV5-1 to TRBJ1-1. The CDR3 sequence is 14 residues long. The germline V gene has CDR1 SGHRS and CDR2 YFSETQ. The CDR3 reads CASSLDPENTEAFF.

This chain's CDR3 is CASTNGQGASGYTF. The chain joins TRBV25-1 to TRBJ1-2; TCRdb proposes TRBD1, but this gene call is untestable without DNA. Per germline, CDR1 MGHDK and CDR2 SYGVNS. The CDR3 extends over 14 amino acids.

The chain carries TRBV5-1 and TRBJ2-2; the D call from TCRdb, TRBD1, cannot be confirmed without DNA. The germline CDR1 and CDR2 sequences are SGHRS and YFSETQ. The CDR3 is made up of 15 amino acids. CDR3 amino acids: CASSLNTGVTGELFF.

The chain has TRBV6-1 and TRBJ2-3; with no DNA, the TCRdb D assignment of TRBD2 cannot be verified. The CDR3 is 13 residues long. Per the germline V gene, CDR1 is MNHNS and CDR2 is SASEGT. The CDR3: CASSPLVIDTQYF.